This T cell receptor beta chain was sequenced during a study of vaccination effects on CD4 cells after COVID-19. Sequencing was performed with immunoSEQ multiplex PCR; in TCRdb, only in-frame clones are kept and a portion is missing. The sample has about 15,000 clones; 55% to 75% are singletons. Whole-study results and caveats: Healthy vaccinees' vaccine-induced clones included only 1 of 255 cross-reacting with common cold coronaviruses.

Per germline, CDR1 LNHDA and CDR2 SQIVND (reference sequence). The ends were cut back, 5 bases at V and 3 bases at J, with 7 bases in the middle. The CDR3 covers 12 residues. As concerns this clone: Its antigen remains unknown.

Under the ViraFEST assay, PBMC were stimulated with viral peptide pools so that antigen-specific CD4+ T cells expanded. Sequencing was performed afterwards. An approximately nine-day culture period preceded the isolation of CD4+ T cells. Participants received two doses of either the BNT162b2 or mRNA-1273 vaccine. Peptides at approximately 10 ug/ml and IL-2 at about 9.3 IU/ml were added to around 2 million PBMC per well. On days 3 and 7, fresh IL-2 medium replaced half the medium. V usage is TRBV19 and J usage is TRBJ2-5; a weak D match, TRBD1 (5 bases). The sample here was CD4+ T cells from PBMCs cultured with SARS-CoV-2 spike peptides, taken after COVID-19 vaccination. The TCR originated in a human donor who received a COVID-19 vaccine. CDR3 region: CASSDRKETQYF. CDR3 sequence (DNA): TGTGCCAGTAGTGACAGAAAAGAGACCCAGTACTTC.